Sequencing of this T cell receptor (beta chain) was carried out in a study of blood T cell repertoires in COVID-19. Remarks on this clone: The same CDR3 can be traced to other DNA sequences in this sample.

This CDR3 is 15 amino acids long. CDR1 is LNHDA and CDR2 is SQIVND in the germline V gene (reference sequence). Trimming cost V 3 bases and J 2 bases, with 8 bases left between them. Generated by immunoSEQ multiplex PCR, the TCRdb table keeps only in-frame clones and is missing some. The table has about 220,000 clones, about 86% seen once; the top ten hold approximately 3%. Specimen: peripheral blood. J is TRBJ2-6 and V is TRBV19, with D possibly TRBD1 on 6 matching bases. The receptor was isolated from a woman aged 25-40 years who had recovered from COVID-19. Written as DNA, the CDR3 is TGTGCCAGTAGTATTGCAGGGGCTGGGGCCAACGTCCTGACTTTC. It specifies CASSIAGAGANVLTF.